This section outlines one T cell receptor (beta chain) sequence together with its context. Germline loops: CDR1 MNHNS, CDR2 SASEGT. V lost 5 bases, J lost 5 bases, and 14 bases lay in between. CDR3 length equals 14 residues. The record originates from a study of T cells in Graves' hyperthyroidism and ophthalmopathy. Patients were excluded for uncontrolled infection, other autoimmune disease, pregnancy or lactation. Blood sampling occurred at first hyperthyroidism diagnosis, ahead of any ophthalmopathy symptoms. RNA transcripts gave rise to amplified TCR beta CDR3 regions. TCR CDR3 underwent first-round RT-PCR with the HTBI primer set. TCRdb fed the multiplex PCR reads into MiXCR, producing one record per CDR3 protein. In the table there are around 380,000 distinct CDR3 sequences, approximately 13% of which are singletons.

V gene TRBV6-1 combines with J gene TRBJ2-3, with D possibly matching TRBD1 (5 bases). The origin of this receptor is a man aged 30 to 45 with Graves' hyperthyroidism that later progressed to Graves' ophthalmopathy. Source material: blood. The CDR3 loop is CASSYAQGGDTQYF. For the CDR3, the DNA is TGTGCCAGCAGTTATGCCCAGGGTGGAGATACGCAGTATTTT.